Each of the 9 T cell receptor beta chains below was sequenced from the same sample in a study of cytomegalovirus exposure and HLA in healthy donors. Assay used: immunoSEQ multiplex PCR; TCRdb lists only in-frame clones, some missing. Among 92,000 or so clones listed, approximately 96% were seen once. Sequenced sample: PBMCs. These receptors were obtained from a man between 18 and 29 years old in good health and CMV-seronegative.

The rearrangement joins TRBV10-3 to TRBJ2-3, with TRBD2 matching over 8 bases. The germline V gene encodes CDR1 ENHRY and CDR2 SYGVKD. This CDR3 has 16 residues. V was clipped by 7 bases and J by 3 bases; unmatched bases: 12. The chain's CDR3 is CAIKGVSGSLTDTQYF. In DNA form, the CDR3 reads TGTGCCATCAAGGGTGTGAGCGGGAGTCTTACAGATACGCAGTATTTT.

The J gene is TRBJ2-3, the V gene TRBV27; TRBD2 might be the D (5 bases). The ends were cut back, 1 base at V and 0 bases at J, with 8 bases in the middle. CDR3 length: 15 residues. Germline CDR1 is MNHEY and CDR2 is SMNVEV (reference sequence). CDR3 amino acids: CASSLFGISTDTQYF. DNA for the CDR3: TGTGCCAGCAGTTTATTCGGGATTAGCACAGATACGCAGTATTTT.

The V call is TRBV6-1, the J call TRBJ2-1, with 7 bases identical to TRBD1. Germline trimming cut 8 bases from V and 3 bases from J; bases unmatched to any gene: 4. Germline assignment: CDR1 MNHNS and CDR2 SASEGT. This CDR3 has 13 residues. The CDR3, as DNA: TGTGCCAGCTCGTGGGACAGCTACAATGAGCAGTTCTTC. Translating it yields CASSWDSYNEQFF.

The chain joins TRBV27 to TRBJ2-2, with D possibly being TRBD1 (5 bases). The CDR3 is 14 amino acids. Trimming stripped 6 bases from V and 1 base from J, with 9 bases between. CDR1 is MNHEY and CDR2 is SMNVEV in the germline V gene (reference sequence). The CDR3 DNA sequence: TGTGCCAGCAGCCTGACAGAGAACACCGGGGAGCTGTTTTTT. It codes for CASSLTENTGELFF.

The count of this clone is one. The genes are TRBV2 and TRBJ2-4; D may be TRBD1 (5 bases). The ends were cut back, 4 bases at V and 2 bases at J, with 9 bases in the middle. CDR1 SNHLY and CDR2 FYNNEI come from the germline V gene. The CDR3 covers 14 residues. The CDR3 protein is CASSGVDTKNIQYF. The CDR3 DNA follows: TGTGCCAGCAGTGGAGTGGACACCAAAAACATTCAGTACTTC.

The chain employs TRBV7-2 and TRBJ2-5, with 9 positions matching TRBD2. Germline V lookup: CDR1 SGHTA, CDR2 FQGNSA. V dropped 3 bases and J dropped 5; count of bases not matched to a gene: 7. The CDR3 contains 15 residues. The CDR3, as DNA: TGTGCCAGCAGCTTCGCGGGAACTAGCGGGGAGACCCAGTACTTC. This encodes CASSFAGTSGETQYF.

This rearrangement joins TRBV6-5 to TRBJ1-3; 8 nucleotides align to TRBD1. V lost 4 bases, J lost 3 bases, and 5 bases stayed unmatched. Per germline, CDR1 MNHEY and CDR2 SVGAGI. CDR3 length: 15 residues. The CDR3 coding sequence is TGTGCCAGCAGTTCCTCGACAGGGGTTGGAAACACCATATATTTT. The encoded protein is CASSSSTGVGNTIYF.

The chain links TRBV2 to TRBJ2-1; D gene uncertain. Germline V gene data show CDR1 as SNHLY and CDR2 as FYNNEI. The CDR3 is 16 residues long. Trimming stripped 2 bases from V and 5 bases from J, with 16 bases between. The CDR3 protein is CASSESVTTRNNEQFF. The CDR3 bases are TGTGCCAGCAGTGAATCCGTAACTACACGAAACAATGAGCAGTTCTTC. Combining the CDR3 with reference TRBV2 and TRBJ2-1 gives the whole variable domain EPEVTQTPSHQVTQMGQEVILRCVPISNHLYFYWYRQILGQKVEFLVSFYNNEISEKSEIFDDQFSVERPDGSNFTLKIRSTKLEDSAMYFCASSESVTTRNNEQFFGPGTRLTVL.

The V call is TRBV7-2, the J call TRBJ2-3; TRBD2 matches 8 bases. The CDR3 is 14 amino acids. Trimming removed 11 bases from V and 4 bases from J; junction bases left unmatched: 11. The germline V gene encodes CDR1 SGHTA and CDR2 FQGNSA. CDR3: CAVREGRSADTQYF. The CDR3 DNA follows: TGTGCCGTACGGGAGGGGAGGTCGGCAGATACGCAGTATTTT.